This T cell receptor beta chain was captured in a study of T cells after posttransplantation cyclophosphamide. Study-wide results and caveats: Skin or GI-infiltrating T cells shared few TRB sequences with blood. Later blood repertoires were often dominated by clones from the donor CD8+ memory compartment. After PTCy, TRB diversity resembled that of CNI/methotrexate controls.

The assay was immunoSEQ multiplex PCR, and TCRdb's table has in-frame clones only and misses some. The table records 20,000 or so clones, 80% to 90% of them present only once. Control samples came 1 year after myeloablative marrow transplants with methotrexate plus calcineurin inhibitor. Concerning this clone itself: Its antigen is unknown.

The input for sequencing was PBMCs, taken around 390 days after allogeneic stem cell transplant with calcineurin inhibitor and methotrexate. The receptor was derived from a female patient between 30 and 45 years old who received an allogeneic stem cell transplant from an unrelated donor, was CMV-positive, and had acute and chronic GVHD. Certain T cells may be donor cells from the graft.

The CDR3 DNA sequence: TGTGCCAGCAGCCCGGGACTAGCGGGAGCCTGGGGGGAGACCCAGTACTTC. Its protein product is CASSPGLAGAWGETQYF. The V and J genes are TRBV5-6 and TRBJ2-5, with 14 bases that match TRBD2. CDR3 length: 17 residues. From germline, CDR1 is SGHDT and CDR2 YYEEEE. V lost 4 bases to trimming and J lost 5 bases; unmatched junction nucleotides: 10.